The TCR gamma chain under discussion was sequenced for a study of gamma delta lymphoproliferative disorders and STAT genes. About the research overall: The LymphoTrack Dx TCRG Assay amplified gamma chains from at least 50 ng of genomic DNA. Delta-chain libraries followed the EuroClonality-NGS standard operating procedure.

TCRdb redid clone calling on the multiplex PCR reads using CATT. There are under 2,500 gamma-chain clones in the sample; around 20% occur only once, and about 57% lies in the top ten. CDR1 EGSTGY and CDR2 YDSYTSSV come from the germline V gene. The CDR3 has 11 amino acids. Of note for this clone: Its antigen is unknown. One end of the junction is discordant with germline, which a read error may explain.

Study-wide findings and caveats: Public or private status of leukemic clones needs confirmation.

Genomic DNA from isolated PBMCs served as the sequencing template. Sequencing was done on a sample of blood. The chain carries TRGV4 and TRGJ1 or TRGJ2. No J gene was available from TCRdb, and it was assigned here by a germline match of the DNA. This clonotype was obtained from a human donor with gamma-delta T-cell large granular lymphocyte leukemia. The CDR3 nucleotides are TGTGCCACCTGGGTTGGGAGAGGGAAACTCTTT. This encodes CATWVGRGKLF.